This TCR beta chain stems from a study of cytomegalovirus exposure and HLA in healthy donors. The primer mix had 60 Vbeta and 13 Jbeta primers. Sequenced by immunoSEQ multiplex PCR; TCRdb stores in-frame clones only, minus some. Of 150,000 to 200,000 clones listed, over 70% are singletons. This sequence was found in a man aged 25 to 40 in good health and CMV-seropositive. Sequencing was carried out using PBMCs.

CDR3 sequence: CASSAPDRGYGYTF. The CDR3 region has the DNA TGTGCCAGCAGTGCCCCCGACAGGGGCTATGGCTACACCTTC. The chain is built from TRBV7-9 and TRBJ1-2; 8 bases are shared with TRBD1. The length of the CDR3 is 14 residues. Germline values: CDR1 SEHNR, CDR2 FQNEAQ (reference sequence). The V gene end was trimmed by 6 bases and the J gene end by 4 bases; junction bases not matched to a gene: 7.